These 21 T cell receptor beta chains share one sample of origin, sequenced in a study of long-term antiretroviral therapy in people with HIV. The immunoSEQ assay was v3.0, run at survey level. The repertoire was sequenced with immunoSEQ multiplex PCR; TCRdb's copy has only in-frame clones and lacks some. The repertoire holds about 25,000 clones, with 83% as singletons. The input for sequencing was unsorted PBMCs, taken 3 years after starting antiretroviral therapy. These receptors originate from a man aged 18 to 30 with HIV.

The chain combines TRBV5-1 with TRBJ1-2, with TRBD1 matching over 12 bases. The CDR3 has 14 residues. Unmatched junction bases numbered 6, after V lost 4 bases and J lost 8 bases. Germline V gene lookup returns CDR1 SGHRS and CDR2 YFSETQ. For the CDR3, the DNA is TGCGCCAGCAGCCTAACCGGGACAGGGGGCGGCTACACCTTC. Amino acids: CASSLTGTGGGYTF.

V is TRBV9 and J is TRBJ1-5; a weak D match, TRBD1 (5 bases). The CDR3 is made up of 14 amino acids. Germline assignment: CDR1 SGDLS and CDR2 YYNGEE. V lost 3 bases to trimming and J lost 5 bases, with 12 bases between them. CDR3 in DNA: TGTGCCAGCAGCGCCCCGGACACATATCAGCCCCAGCATTTT. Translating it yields CASSAPDTYQPQHF.

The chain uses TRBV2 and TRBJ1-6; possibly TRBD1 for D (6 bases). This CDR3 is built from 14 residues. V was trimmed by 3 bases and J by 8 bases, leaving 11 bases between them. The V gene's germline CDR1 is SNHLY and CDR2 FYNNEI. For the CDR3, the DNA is TGTGCCAGCAGTGAGGGCCAGGGGTATTCACCCCTCCACTTT. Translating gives CASSEGQGYSPLHF.

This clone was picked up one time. CDR3 in amino acids: CASSLVWFEQFF. Written as DNA, the CDR3 is TGTGCCAGCAGCTTAGTATGGTTTGAGCAGTTCTTC. The genes are TRBV7-8 and TRBJ2-1; D remains ambiguous. The CDR3 spans 12 residues. Germline CDR1 is SGHVS and CDR2 is FQNEAQ. The V and J ends lost 1 base and 9 bases respectively, with 7 bases between them.

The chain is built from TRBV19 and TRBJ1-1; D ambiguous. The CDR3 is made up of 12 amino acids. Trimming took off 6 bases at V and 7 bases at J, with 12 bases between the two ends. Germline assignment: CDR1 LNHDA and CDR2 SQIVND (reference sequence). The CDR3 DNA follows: TGTGCCAGTAGGATCCAATGGAGTGAAGCTTTCTTT. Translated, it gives CASRIQWSEAFF.

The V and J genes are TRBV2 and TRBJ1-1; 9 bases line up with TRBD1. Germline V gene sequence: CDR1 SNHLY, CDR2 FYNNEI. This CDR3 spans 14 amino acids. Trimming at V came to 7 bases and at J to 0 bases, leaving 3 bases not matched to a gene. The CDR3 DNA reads TGTGCCAGCACCGGACAGGGGTTGAACACTGAAGCTTTCTTT. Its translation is CASTGQGLNTEAFF.

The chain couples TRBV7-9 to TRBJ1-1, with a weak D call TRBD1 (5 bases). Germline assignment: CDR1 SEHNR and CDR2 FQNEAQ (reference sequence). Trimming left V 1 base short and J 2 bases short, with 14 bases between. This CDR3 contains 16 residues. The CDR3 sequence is CASSLVGTFPNTEAFF. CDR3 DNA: TGTGCCAGCAGCTTAGTCGGGACCTTCCCAAACACTGAAGCTTTCTTT. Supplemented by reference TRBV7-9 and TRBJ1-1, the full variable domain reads DTGVSQNPRHKITKRGQNVTFRCDPISEHNRLYWYRQTLGQGPEFLTYFQNEAQLEKSRLLSDRFSAERPKGSFSTLEIQRTEQGDSAMYLCASSLVGTFPNTEAFFGQGTRLTVV.

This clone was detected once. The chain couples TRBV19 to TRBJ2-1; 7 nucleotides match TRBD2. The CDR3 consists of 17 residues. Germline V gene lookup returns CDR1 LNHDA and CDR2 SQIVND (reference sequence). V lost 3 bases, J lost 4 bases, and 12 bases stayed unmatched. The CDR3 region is CASSIWAGAGEYNEQFF. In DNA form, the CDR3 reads TGTGCCAGTAGTATCTGGGCCGGGGCGGGGGAATACAATGAGCAGTTCTTC.

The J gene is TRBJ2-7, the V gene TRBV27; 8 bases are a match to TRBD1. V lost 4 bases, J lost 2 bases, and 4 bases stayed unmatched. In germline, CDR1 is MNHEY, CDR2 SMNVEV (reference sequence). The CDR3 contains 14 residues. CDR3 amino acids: CASSSTGDPYEQYV. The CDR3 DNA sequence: TGTGCCAGCAGTTCGACAGGGGACCCCTACGAGCAGTACGTC.

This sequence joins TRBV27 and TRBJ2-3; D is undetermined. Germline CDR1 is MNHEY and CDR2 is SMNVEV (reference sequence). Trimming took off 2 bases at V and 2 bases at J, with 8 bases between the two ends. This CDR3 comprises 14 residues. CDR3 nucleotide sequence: TGTGCCAGCAGTTTACGGCCCTACACAGATACGCAGTATTTT. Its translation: CASSLRPYTDTQYF.

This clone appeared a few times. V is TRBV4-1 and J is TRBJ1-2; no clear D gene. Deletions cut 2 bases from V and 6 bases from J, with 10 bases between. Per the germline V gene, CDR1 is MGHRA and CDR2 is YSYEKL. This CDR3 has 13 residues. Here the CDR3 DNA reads TGCGCCAGCAGCCAAAAGCCAGGAGATGGCTACACCTTC. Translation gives CASSQKPGDGYTF.

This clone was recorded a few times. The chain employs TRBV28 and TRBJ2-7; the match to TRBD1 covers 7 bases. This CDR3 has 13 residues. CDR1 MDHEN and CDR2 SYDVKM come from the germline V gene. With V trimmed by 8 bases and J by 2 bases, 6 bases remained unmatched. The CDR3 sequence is CASHSGGAYEQYF. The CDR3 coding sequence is TGTGCCAGCCACTCAGGGGGAGCCTACGAGCAGTACTTC.

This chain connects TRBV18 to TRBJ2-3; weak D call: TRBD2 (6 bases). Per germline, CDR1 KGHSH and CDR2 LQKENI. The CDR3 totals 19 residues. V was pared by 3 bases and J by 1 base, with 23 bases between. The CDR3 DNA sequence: TGTGCCAGCTCACCCTACGATCTGGGCGGGCGGGGCCGCACAGATACGCAGTATTTT. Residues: CASSPYDLGGRGRTDTQYF.

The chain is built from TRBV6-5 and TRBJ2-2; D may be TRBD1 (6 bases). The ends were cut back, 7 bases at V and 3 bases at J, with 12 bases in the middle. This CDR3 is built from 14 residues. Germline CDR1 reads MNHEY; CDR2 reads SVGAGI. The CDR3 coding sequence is TGTGCCAGCATAGGGGGTCTTGACACCGGGGAGCTGTTTTTT. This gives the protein CASIGGLDTGELFF.

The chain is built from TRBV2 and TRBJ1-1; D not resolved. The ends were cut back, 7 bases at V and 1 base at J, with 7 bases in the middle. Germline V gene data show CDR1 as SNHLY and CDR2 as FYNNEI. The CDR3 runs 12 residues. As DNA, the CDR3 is TGTGCCAGCACCAGCAGGAACACTGAAGCTTTCTTT. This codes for CASTSRNTEAFF.

CDR3 sequence (DNA): TGTGCCAGCAGCGTAGGTTCCGGGACTAACAATGAGCAGTTCTTC. The encoded protein is CASSVGSGTNNEQFF. The rearrangement joins TRBV7-9 to TRBJ2-1; 7 positions match TRBD2. CDR1 and CDR2 from the germline V gene are SEHNR and FQNEAQ (reference sequence). This CDR3 comprises 15 residues. V shed 5 bases, J shed 5 bases, and the junction held 9 bases outside the gene matches.

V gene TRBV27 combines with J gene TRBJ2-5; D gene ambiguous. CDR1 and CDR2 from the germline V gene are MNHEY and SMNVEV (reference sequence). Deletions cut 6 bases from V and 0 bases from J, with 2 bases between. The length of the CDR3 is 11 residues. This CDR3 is CASSHQETQYF. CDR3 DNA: TGTGCCAGCAGCCACCAAGAGACCCAGTACTTC.

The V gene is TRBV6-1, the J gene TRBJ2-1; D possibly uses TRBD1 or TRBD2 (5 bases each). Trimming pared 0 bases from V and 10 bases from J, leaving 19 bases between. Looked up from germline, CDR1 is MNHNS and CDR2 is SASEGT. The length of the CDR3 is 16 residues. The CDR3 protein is CASSEAQGTGRREQFF. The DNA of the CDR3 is TGTGCCAGCAGTGAAGCGCAAGGGACGGGCAGGCGGGAGCAGTTCTTC.

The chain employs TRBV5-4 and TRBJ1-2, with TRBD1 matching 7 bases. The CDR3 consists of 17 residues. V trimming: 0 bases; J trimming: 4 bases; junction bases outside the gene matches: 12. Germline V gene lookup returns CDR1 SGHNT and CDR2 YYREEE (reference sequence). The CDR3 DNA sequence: TGTGCCAGCAGCTTGGGGACAGGAGTAGCAGGGGGCTATGGCTACACCTTC. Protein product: CASSLGTGVAGGYGYTF. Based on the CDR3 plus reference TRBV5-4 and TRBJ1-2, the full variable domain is ETGVTQSPTHLIKTRGQQVTLRCSSQSGHNTVSWYQQALGQGPQFIFQYYREEENGRGNFPPRFSGLQFPNYSSELNVNALELDDSALYLCASSLGTGVAGGYGYTFGSGTRLTVV.

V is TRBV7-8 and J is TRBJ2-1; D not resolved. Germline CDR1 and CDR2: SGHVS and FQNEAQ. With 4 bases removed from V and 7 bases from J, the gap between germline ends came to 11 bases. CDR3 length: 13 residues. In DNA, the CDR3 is TGTGCCAGCAGCTCCACCCCGAGGAATGAGCAGTTCTTC. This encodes CASSSTPRNEQFF.

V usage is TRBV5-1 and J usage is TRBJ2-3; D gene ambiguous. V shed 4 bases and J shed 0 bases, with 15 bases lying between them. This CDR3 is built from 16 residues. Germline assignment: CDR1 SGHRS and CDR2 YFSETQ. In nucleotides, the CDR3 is TGCGCCAGCAGCCCAGACTTAACCTCTAGCACAGATACGCAGTATTTT. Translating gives CASSPDLTSSTDTQYF. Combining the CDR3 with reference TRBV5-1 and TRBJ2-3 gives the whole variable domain KAGVTQTPRYLIKTRGQQVTLSCSPISGHRSVSWYQQTPGQGLQFLFEYFSETQRNKGNFPGRFSGRQFSNSRSEMNVSTLELGDSALYLCASSPDLTSSTDTQYFGPGTRLTVL.